This T cell receptor beta chain was profiled in a study of T cells in Graves' hyperthyroidism and ophthalmopathy. Germline lookup yields CDR1 MGHDK and CDR2 SYGVNS. This CDR3 is built from 12 residues. This clonotype was seen a single time. Its specificity is not known. General study results and limits: A model built on 13 V-J features separated ophthalmopathy from stable hyperthyroidism.

Together with thyroid ultrasound, orbital computed tomography, serum thyroxine and TRAb, clinical symptoms were used for diagnoses. TCR beta CDR3 sequences were amplified from RNA transcripts. A set of HTBI primers served as the primers for a first-round RT-PCR of the TCR CDR3. From the multiplex PCR reads, TCRdb called clonotypes with MiXCR, one entry per CDR3 protein. The sample holds hundreds of thousands of distinct CDR3 sequences, just under 45% seen once. The V and J genes are TRBV25-1 and TRBJ1-1; D call uncertain. The sequence derives from an adult man with Graves' disease, either hyperthyroidism or ophthalmopathy (not recorded which). The source material was peripheral blood or thyroid tissue (not recorded which). The CDR3 DNA reads TGTGCTAGACTGGGGTCGAACACTGAAGCTTTCTTT. It codes for CARLGSNTEAFF.